This T cell receptor beta chain was recorded in a study of CD4 and CD8 cells across lung adenocarcinoma regions (dated by TCRdb to 2016 to 2019). Describing the broader study: Intratumor heterogeneity of the T cell receptor repertoire was examined by comparing tumor centers with tumor margins.

This clonotype was seen only once. No cognate antigen has been identified for it. The sample holds no much larger clone one base away, and base qualities are not on file. One read amounts to weak evidence. V gives up 1 base and J gives up 7 bases, and the segment between their germline ends measures 7 bases. The germline V gene (reference sequence) specifies LGHDT as CDR1 and YNNKEL as CDR2. The CDR3 goes from the cysteine to the phenylalanine over 12 residues. The retained sequence is limited to the CDR3, 36 bases, with the frame set at the first base. Libraries were prepared through PCR. The data were produced on a HiSeq X Ten. The raw public reads went through TCRdb reprocessing: fastp at Q25, MiXCR clone calling, in-frame beta chains kept. Here each entry gathers all rows of one CDR3 protein and keeps the most common genes and DNA. This sample comprises around 16,000 distinct CDR3 sequences, 55% of them detected only once. The top ten constitute about 31% of the sample.

The donors were patients who had localized lung adenocarcinoma, which is a subtype of non-small cell lung cancer. Samples were obtained from the centers of localized lung adenocarcinomas. For TCR repertoire analysis, CD8+ T cells from tumor tissue were profiled separately from CD4+ T cells. This sequence uses TRBV3-1 and TRBJ1-2; TRBD1 could be the D gene, as 5 bases match. Sequenced: CD8+ T cells from the center of a lung tumor. The cell subset or site label here, explained by the study, means: tumor center region. This clonotype was sampled from a female donor with lung adenocarcinoma. The CD4 and CD8 labels of this study may be unreliable. The nucleotides read TGTGCCAGCAGCCAAGGGGGGTCTGGCTACACCTTC. It is translated as CASSQGGSGYTF.